This paragraph reports one TCR beta chain. Its antigen remains unidentified. The study ran its PCR with 60 Vbeta and 13 Jbeta primers. Using immunoSEQ multiplex PCR, the repertoire was profiled, and TCRdb retains in-frame clones only, with some absent. The sample lists fewer than 200,000 clones, roughly 85% occurring once. This record comes from a study of cytomegalovirus exposure and HLA in healthy donors. Study-level points and caveats: It was reportedly the case that the classifier diagnosed cytomegalovirus status with high specificity and sensitivity. Later analysis showed most CMV-associated TCR beta chains appearing HLA-restricted. DRB1 showed the most TCR associations and HLA-C the fewest in a later analysis, as rates varied by HLA locus.

CDR1 and CDR2 from the germline V gene are MNHEY and SVGAGI. CDR3 length: 14 residues. Sequences were obtained from PBMCs. This chain links TRBV6-5 with TRBJ2-5; D ambiguous. The end of the DNA fits TRBJ2-7 better, so the J call may be wrong. The source of this sequence is a young man in good health and CMV-seronegative. The CDR3 loop is CASSYKAGSYEQYF. CDR3 in DNA: TGTGCCAGCAGTTACAAAGCAGGTTCCTACGAGCAGTACTTC.